The next 15 T cell receptor beta chains were all read from a single sample in a study of beta chain features in type 1 diabetes. Sequencing targeted expressed TCRB transcripts, as all isolated RNA had been reverse transcribed. TCRdb's copy holds only in-frame clones and misses some; the assay was immunoSEQ multiplex PCR. The sample includes roughly 150,000 clones, approximately 8.1% seen only once; the top ten take nearly 0.65%. The source material was central memory CD4+ T cells from blood. The source of these receptors is a man between 18 and 29 years old in good health.

This clone was seen only a few times. V and J are TRBV9 and TRBJ2-1; TRBD2 matches at 9 bases. The germline gives CDR1 SGDLS, CDR2 YYNGEE. V lost 0 bases, J lost 4 bases, and 5 bases stayed unmatched. CDR3 length: 16 amino acids. The CDR3 protein is CASSVGAGGEYNEQFF. The CDR3 DNA reads as TGTGCCAGCAGCGTAGGAGCGGGAGGAGAATACAATGAGCAGTTCTTC.

The chain is built from TRBV9 and TRBJ1-2; D may be TRBD1 (5 bases). The V and J ends lost 4 bases and 4 bases respectively, with 17 bases between them. The CDR3 covers 15 residues. Germline values: CDR1 SGDLS, CDR2 YYNGEE. CDR3 coding DNA: TGTGCCAGCAGCCCCCGGTTTGGGGGGACCTATGGCTACACCTTC. Amino acids: CASSPRFGGTYGYTF.

This clone has a handful of counts. The genes are TRBV9 and TRBJ1-1; a weak D match, TRBD1 (6 bases). The V gene's germline CDR1 is SGDLS and CDR2 YYNGEE. The CDR3 has 14 amino acids. Trimming took 0 bases from V and 4 from J, leaving 10 bases between them. CDR3 bases: TGTGCCAGCAGCGTAGTGGGGGCCAGCACTGAAGCTTTCTTT. Amino acid sequence: CASSVVGASTEAFF.

This clone has ten or more counts. The chain combines TRBV7-2 with TRBJ1-2; a possible D gene is TRBD1 (6 bases). Trimming pared 5 bases from V and 4 bases from J, leaving 11 bases between. The CDR3 is 13 amino acids. CDR1 SGHTA and CDR2 FQGNSA come from the germline V gene. In nucleotides, the CDR3 is TGTGCCAGCAGCCAGGACAGCCCCTATGGCTACACCTTC. Translated: CASSQDSPYGYTF.

A few counts support this clone. The rearrangement links TRBV19 to TRBJ1-2; maybe TRBD1 (6 bases). Germline loops: CDR1 LNHDA, CDR2 SQIVND (reference sequence). The CDR3 totals 14 residues. Between the trimmed V and J ends, which lost 3 bases and 4 bases, there was a span of 12 bases. The CDR3 region has the DNA TGTGCCAGTAGTATGTCCCGGACAGCCTATGGCTACACCTTC. As protein: CASSMSRTAYGYTF.

This clone has only a few counts. The chain uses TRBV9 and TRBJ2-2; D not resolved. Trimming removed 0 bases from V and 4 bases from J, with 13 bases in between. Germline V CDR1 and CDR2: SGDLS, YYNGEE. This CDR3 contains 16 residues. The CDR3 here is CASSVAQRQSTGELFF. DNA of the CDR3: TGTGCCAGCAGCGTAGCCCAGAGGCAGAGCACCGGGGAGCTGTTTTTT.

This clone has just a few counts. The chain recombines TRBV5-1 with TRBJ2-3; 7 positions match TRBD1. Germline assignment: CDR1 SGHRS and CDR2 YFSETQ. The trim removed 4 bases at V and 3 bases at J, leaving 5 bases unmatched. This CDR3 has 14 residues. The CDR3 reads CASSQQGYTDTQYF. Here the CDR3 DNA reads TGCGCCAGCAGCCAACAGGGGTATACAGATACGCAGTATTTT.

CDR3 region: CASSWDRASNYGYTF. The DNA of the CDR3 is TGTGCCAGCAGCTGGGACAGGGCTTCTAACTATGGCTACACCTTC. The V call is TRBV7-2, the J call TRBJ1-2, with TRBD1 matching 9 bases. This CDR3 contains 15 residues. CDR1 SGHTA and CDR2 FQGNSA come from the germline V gene. Trimming at V came to 4 bases and at J to 0 bases, leaving 3 bases not matched to a gene.

This clone was counted between two and nine times. This CDR3 is CASRTTRSSTEAFF. The CDR3 nucleotides are TGTGCCAGCAGGACAACACGGTCGAGCACTGAAGCTTTCTTT. V and J are TRBV11-2 and TRBJ1-1; D call uncertain. Germline CDR1 is SGHAT and CDR2 is FQNNGV. The V and J ends lost 6 bases and 4 bases respectively, with 15 bases between them. The CDR3 is made up of 14 amino acids.

The rearrangement uses TRBV28 and TRBJ1-1; D is possibly TRBD1 (6 bases). Germline CDR1 and CDR2: MDHEN and SYDVKM. CDR3 size: 15 residues. Deletions cut 1 base from V and 4 bases from J, with 13 bases between. The CDR3 nucleotides read TGTGCCAGCAGTTTATATCAGGGGTTGGGCACTGAAGCTTTCTTT. As protein: CASSLYQGLGTEAFF.

There are a few counts of this clone. The chain links TRBV6-6 to TRBJ2-2; D gene unclear. V lost 2 bases to trimming and J lost 4 bases, with 11 bases between them. From germline, CDR1 is MNHNY and CDR2 SVGAGI (reference sequence). The CDR3 totals 15 residues. The DNA for the CDR3 is TGTGCCAGCAGTTACCAGTCTACGGGCACCGGGGAGCTGTTTTTT. Protein sequence: CASSYQSTGTGELFF.

This clone was counted at least ten times. The chain has TRBV7-3 and TRBJ2-7; D not resolved. Per germline, CDR1 SGHTA and CDR2 FQGTGA. This CDR3 has 14 residues. The ends were cut back, 5 bases at V and 3 bases at J, with 14 bases in the middle. CDR3 coding DNA: TGTGCCAGCAGCCGGTACGCGAATGACTACGAGCAGTACTTC. Encoded protein: CASSRYANDYEQYF.

The gene calls are TRBV18 and TRBJ2-5, with D unresolved. This CDR3 region has 16 residues. The germline V gene has CDR1 KGHSH and CDR2 LQKENI. The V gene lost 6 bases and the J gene lost 2 bases, with 19 bases spanning the gap. The CDR3 DNA reads TGTGCCAGCTCGTCCCTAACTCTGCGGTCACAAGAGACCCAGTACTTC. Its translation: CASSSLTLRSQETQYF.

This clone has a handful of counts. This chain joins TRBV9 and TRBJ2-1; maybe TRBD1 (6 bases). Trimming removed 4 bases at V and 6 bases at J, with 17 bases between. Per germline, CDR1 SGDLS and CDR2 YYNGEE. This CDR3 contains 15 residues. The CDR3 bases are TGTGCCAGCAGCCCAGGTCAGGGGATGGGCAATGAGCAGTTCTTC. The encoded protein is CASSPGQGMGNEQFF.

This clone was counted between two and nine times. J is TRBJ2-7 and V is TRBV19, with D maybe TRBD2 (6 bases). Germline V gene sequence: CDR1 LNHDA, CDR2 SQIVND (reference sequence). The CDR3 is 13 residues long. V dropped 6 bases and J dropped 6 bases, with 15 bases sitting between them. This CDR3 reads CASSNTEGLEQYF. The DNA of the CDR3 is TGTGCCAGTAGCAACACGGAGGGGCTCGAGCAGTACTTC.